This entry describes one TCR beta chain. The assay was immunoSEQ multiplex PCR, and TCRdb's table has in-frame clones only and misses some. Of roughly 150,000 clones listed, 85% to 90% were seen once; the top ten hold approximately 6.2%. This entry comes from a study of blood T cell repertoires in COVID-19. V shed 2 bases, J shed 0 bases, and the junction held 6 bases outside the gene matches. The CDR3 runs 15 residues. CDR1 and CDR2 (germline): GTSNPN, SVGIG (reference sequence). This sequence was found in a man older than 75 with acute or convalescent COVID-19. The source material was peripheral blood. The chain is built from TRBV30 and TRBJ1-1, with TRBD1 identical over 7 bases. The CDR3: CAWSTPGTVNTEAFF. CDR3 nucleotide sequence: TGTGCCTGGAGTACCCCCGGGACAGTGAACACTGAAGCTTTCTTT.